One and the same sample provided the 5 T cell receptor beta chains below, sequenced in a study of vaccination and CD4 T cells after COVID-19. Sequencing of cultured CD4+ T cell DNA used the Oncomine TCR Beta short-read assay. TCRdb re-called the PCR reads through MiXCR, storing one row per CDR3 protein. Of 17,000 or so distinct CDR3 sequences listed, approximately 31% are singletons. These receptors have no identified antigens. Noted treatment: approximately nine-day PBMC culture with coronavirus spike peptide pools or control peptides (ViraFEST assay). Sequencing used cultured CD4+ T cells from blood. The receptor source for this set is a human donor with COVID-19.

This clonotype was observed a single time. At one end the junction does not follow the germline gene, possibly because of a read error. The CDR3 region is CASSLAGYTEAFF. The CDR3 DNA sequence: TGTGCCAGCAGCCTAGCGGGGTACACTGAAGCTTTCTTT. This chain connects TRBV7-9 to TRBJ1-1; D unclear. The germline V gene has CDR1 SEHNR and CDR2 FQNEAQ (reference sequence). The CDR3 sequence is 13 residues long.

CDR3 sequence reads: CASSPYHLREMETQYF. The CDR3 DNA reads as TGTGCCAGCAGCCCGTACCACCTTCGAGAAATGGAGACCCAGTACTTC. The chain recombines TRBV7-9 with TRBJ2-5; unclear D gene. CDR3 length equals 16 residues. Trimming stripped 5 bases from V and 5 bases from J, with 21 bases between. Germline CDR1 is SEHNR and CDR2 is FQNEAQ (reference sequence).

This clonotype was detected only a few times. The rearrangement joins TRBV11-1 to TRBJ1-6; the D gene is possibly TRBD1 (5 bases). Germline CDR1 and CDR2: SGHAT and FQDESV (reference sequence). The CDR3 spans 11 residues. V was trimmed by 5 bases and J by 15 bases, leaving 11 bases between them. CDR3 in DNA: TGTGCCAGCAGCGCGGGACCCCTCCTCCACTTT. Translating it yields CASSAGPLLHF.

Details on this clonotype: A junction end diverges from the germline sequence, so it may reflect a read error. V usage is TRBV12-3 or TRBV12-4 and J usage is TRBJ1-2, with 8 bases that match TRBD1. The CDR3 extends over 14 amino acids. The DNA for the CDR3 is TGTGCCAGCAGTCAGCCGGGACAGGATAAGGCTCTAGAATTC. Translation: CASSQPGQDKALEF.

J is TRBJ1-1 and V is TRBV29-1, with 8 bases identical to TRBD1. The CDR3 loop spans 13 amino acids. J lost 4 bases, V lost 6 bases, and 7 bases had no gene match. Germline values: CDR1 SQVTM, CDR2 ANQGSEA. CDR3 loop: CSVDGQGFTEAFF. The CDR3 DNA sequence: TGCAGCGTGGATGGACAGGGTTTCACTGAAGCTTTCTTT.